This T cell receptor (beta chain) was sequenced during a study of blood T cells in healthy people across ages. Germline V gives CDR1 MNHNS, CDR2 SASEGT. CDR3 length: 16 residues. The V and J ends lost 5 bases and 3 bases, in that order; junction bases with no gene match: 5. Sample-barcoded 5' priming and a J-beta primer mix drove a second PCR of about 7 to 12 cycles. TCRdb redid the calling of the 5' RACE reads with MiXCR, one entry per CDR3 protein. The sample shows hundreds of thousands of distinct CDR3 sequences, around 27% of them seen only once. The same sample was also studied in work on T cells of mothers and their children.

This sequence originates from a boy between 2 and 10 years old in good health. The rearrangement uses TRBV6-1 and TRBJ2-1, with 12 bases that match TRBD2. The specimen sequenced was blood. CDR3 nucleotides: TGTGCCAGCAGTAGGACTAGCGGGACGTTCTACAATGAGCAGTTCTTC. Translated, it gives CASSRTSGTFYNEQFF.